These T cell receptor beta chains were read from a single sample in a study of T cell changes during pregnancy in multiple sclerosis. The method was immunoSEQ multiplex PCR; TCRdb's version includes in-frame clones alone and lacks a portion of them. This sample has 75,000 to 95,000 clones; approximately 92% occur once, and the top ten carry more than 2%. The source material was peripheral blood, sampled after pregnancy. The origin of the receptors is a female donor with multiple sclerosis, enrolled in a pregnancy study. The CDR3 runs from the conserved cysteine through the conserved F or W. Each record gives: J gene, clone size, D gene, V gene, CDR3 DNA, CDR3 protein. A D gene is named only where the DNA matches it firmly. The size field is filled for only some rows; it gives once, few, many or a size class.

TRBJ2-7 | few | TRBD2 | TRBV10-3 | TGTGCCATCAGGACTAGCGGCTCCTACGAGCAGTACTTC | CAIRTSGSYEQYF
TRBJ1-2 | NA | NA | TRBV30 | TGTGCCTTATCTACAGTACTTAACTATGGCTACACCTTC | CALSTVLNYGYTF
TRBJ2-1 | NA | TRBD1 | TRBV7-6 | TGTGCCAGCAGCTTAGAAGGACAGGGATACAATGAGCAGTTCTTC | CASSLEGQGYNEQFF
TRBJ2-1 | few | TRBD2 | TRBV25-1 | TGTGCCAGCAGCGATATAACGGGACTAGCGAGTTACAATGAGCAGTTCTTC | CASSDITGLASYNEQFF
TRBJ1-2 | NA | NA | TRBV6-5 | TGTGCCAGCAGTCAGGGATCGGATGGCTACACCTTC | CASSQGSDGYTF
TRBJ2-1 | NA | TRBD2 | TRBV5-1 | TGCGCCAGCAGCTTCGGGACTAGCCCCCTAAATGAGCAGTTCTTC | CASSFGTSPLNEQFF
TRBJ2-7 | NA | TRBD2 | TRBV19 | TGTGCCAGTAGTATCTTCCCTCCCTCGCGGGAGAGCGAGCAGTACTTC | CASSIFPPSRESEQYF
TRBJ1-1 | NA | NA | TRBV9 | TGTGCCAGCACTACAGATCCAGGGGCAGGGACTGAAGCTTTCTTT | CASTTDPGAGTEAFF
TRBJ2-1 | NA | TRBD1 | TRBV30 | TGTGCCTGGAGTGAACCCCGACAGGGGAAGGTATACAATGAGCAGTTCTTC | CAWSEPRQGKVYNEQFF
TRBJ2-7 | NA | NA | TRBV19 | TGTGCCAGTACCGGGGACAATAAATACGAGCAGTACTTC | CASTGDNKYEQYF
TRBJ2-1 | once | NA | TRBV7-9 | TGTGCCAGCAGCCCCCGGGCAGGGGACTACAATGAGCAGTTCTTC | CASSPRAGDYNEQFF
TRBJ1-2 | NA | TRBD1 | TRBV11-2 | TGTGCCACCAGCGGTTCATCCGGGACAGGGTATTATGGCTACACCTTC | CATSGSSGTGYYGYTF
TRBJ2-3 | NA | TRBD1 | TRBV30 | TGTGCACACGACAGGGCTCTCACAGATACGCAGTATTTT | CAHDRALTDTQYF
TRBJ1-3 | NA | NA | TRBV18 | TGTGCCAGCTCACTGCAGGGAAGGTCGGTTGGAAACACCATATATTTT | CASSLQGRSVGNTIYF
TRBJ1-1 | NA | NA | TRBV9 | TGTGCCAGCAGCGTCTCCGGGCGGGCCACTGAAGCTTTCTTT | CASSVSGRATEAFF
TRBJ2-7 | NA | NA | TRBV4-2 | TGTGCCAGCAGCCGAGAGAGTAGCCCCTCCGACGAGCAGTACTTC | CASSRESSPSDEQYF
TRBJ1-4 | NA | TRBD1 | TRBV25-1 | TGTGCCAACGAAGAAGAAGACCGGGACAGGGAGGAAAAACTGTTTTTT | CANEEEDRDREEKLFF
TRBJ2-3 | NA | NA | TRBV11-3 | TGTGCCAGCAGCTTAGAGGCTAGCACAGATACGCAGTATTTT | CASSLEASTDTQYF
TRBJ2-7 | once | TRBD2 | TRBV5-8 | TGTGCCAGCAGTTTGATGCCTAGCGGGAGCTACGAGCAGTACTTC | CASSLMPSGSYEQYF
TRBJ2-7 | once | TRBD2 | TRBV5-1 | TGCGCCAGCAGCTACATAGCGGGGGGCTCCTACGAGCAGTACTTC | CASSYIAGGSYEQYF
TRBJ1-2 | once | TRBD1 | TRBV5-5 | TGTGCCAGCAGCCCAGGCCTTATTAGGGACAGCAGATATCCCAACTATGGCTACACCTTC | CASSPGLIRDSRYPNYGYTF
TRBJ1-2 | NA | NA | TRBV6-1 | TGTGCCAGCAGTGACTCAGGGCTGGATTATGGCTACACCTTC | CASSDSGLDYGYTF
TRBJ1-1 | NA | TRBD1 | TRBV4-2 | TGTGCCAGCAGCCAGGGATCCGGGACAGGGAGAAAAGCTTTCTTT | CASSQGSGTGRKAFF
TRBJ1-4 | NA | TRBD1 | TRBV29-1 | TGCAGCGTTGCCGCCCACAGGGGGCTGGTTAATGAAAAACTGTTTTTT | CSVAAHRGLVNEKLFF
TRBJ1-6 | NA | NA | TRBV19 | TGTGCCAGTAGTCTGGGCGTCGGGACACCCCTCCACTTT | CASSLGVGTPLHF
TRBJ2-1 | NA | TRBD1 | TRBV15 | TGTGCCACCAGCAGACCAGGACAGGGAGGCCCCAGGTCCTACAATGAGCAGTTCTTC | CATSRPGQGGPRSYNEQFF
TRBJ2-2 | NA | TRBD2 | TRBV7-9 | TGTGCCCTCGGGGGGGAGAACACCGGGGAGCTGTTTTTT | CALGGENTGELFF
TRBJ1-4 | NA | TRBD1 | TRBV19 | TGTGCCAGTAGTATCGGCGGACAGGGGTTAAAAGGGAAACTGTTTTTT | CASSIGGQGLKGKLFF
TRBJ1-2 | NA | TRBD1 | TRBV7-9 | TGTGCCACCCGGCTTCTAGAGACAGGGGGCTCTGGCTACACCTTC | CATRLLETGGSGYTF
TRBJ1-3 | NA | TRBD1 | TRBV10-3 | TGTGCCATCAGTGAGGAGGGGGCTATCGGAAACACCATATATTTT | CAISEEGAIGNTIYF
TRBJ2-1 | NA | NA | TRBV29-1 | TGCAGCGGGAATAACCCGGGACTTCGGCCGGGTGAGCAGTTCTTC | CSGNNPGLRPGEQFF
TRBJ1-1 | NA | TRBD1 | TRBV4-1 | TGCGCCAGCAGCCCCGGACAGGGGGCGCATGTAACTGAAGCTTTCTTT | CASSPGQGAHVTEAFF
TRBJ2-1 | NA | TRBD2 | TRBV4-2 | TGTGCCAGCAGCCAGCAACTAGCGGTTGAGCAGTTCTTC | CASSQQLAVEQFF